One and the same sample provided the 22 T cell receptor beta chains below, sequenced in a study of blood T cell repertoires in COVID-19. The table came from immunoSEQ multiplex PCR; TCRdb's copy has only in-frame clones and leaves some out. This table has 150,000 to 200,000 clones, less than 85% appearing once. The sequencing input was peripheral blood. The receptors were gathered from a woman aged 40-49 years with COVID-19, enrolled during active disease.

The chain employs TRBV18 and TRBJ2-5; tentative D call: TRBD1 (5 bases). The CDR3 runs 14 residues. CDR1 and CDR2 from the germline V gene are KGHSH and LQKENI. V lost 3 bases, J lost 3 bases, and 11 bases lay in between. CDR3 coding DNA: TGTGCCAGCTCACCTACGCAGGGAAAAGAGACCCAGTACTTC. This codes for CASSPTQGKETQYF. The full variable domain, with the rest looked up from reference TRBV18 and TRBJ2-5, is NAGVMQNPRHLVRRRGQEARLRCSPMKGHSHVYWYRQLPEEGLKFMVYLQKENIIDESGMPKERFSAEFPKEGPSILRIQQVVRGDSAAYFCASSPTQGKETQYFGPGTRLLVL.

J is TRBJ1-1 and V is TRBV30; D unresolved. The ends were cut back, 4 bases at V and 1 base at J, with 7 bases in the middle. Per germline, CDR1 GTSNPN and CDR2 SVGIG (reference sequence). The CDR3 consists of 12 residues. CDR3 amino acids: CAWKPGNTEAFF. CDR3 in DNA: TGTGCCTGGAAGCCGGGGAACACTGAAGCTTTCTTT.

The table lists this clone with a few counts. The chain combines TRBV11-3 with TRBJ2-1; weak D call: TRBD2 (5 bases). Trimming removed 4 bases at V and 8 bases at J, with 12 bases between. Germline loops: CDR1 SGHNT, CDR2 YENEEA. There are 13 residues in the CDR3. The CDR3 DNA reads as TGTGCCAGCAGCTACTCCGAGGGCGATGAGCAGTTCTTC. It translates to CASSYSEGDEQFF.

This chain uses TRBV2 with TRBJ2-3; TRBD1 agrees at 10 bases. CDR1 and CDR2 (germline): SNHLY, FYNNEI. V trimming: 5 bases; J trimming: 5 bases; junction bases outside the gene matches: 7. This CDR3 is 15 amino acids long. In DNA, the CDR3 is TGTGCCAGCAGTCTAGACAGGGGGCGTATAGATACGCAGTATTTT. Its translation is CASSLDRGRIDTQYF.

J is TRBJ2-3 and V is TRBV27, with 9 bases fitting TRBD1. V lost 5 bases and J lost 8; bases outside the gene matches: 8. The germline V gene encodes CDR1 MNHEY and CDR2 SMNVEV (reference sequence). This CDR3 is built from 14 residues. The CDR3 DNA sequence: TGTGCCAGCAGTACGGGACAGGGTTTCGTTACGCAGTATTTT. Translated, it gives CASSTGQGFVTQYF.

Only one count was recorded for this clone. The chain couples TRBV5-1 to TRBJ2-3, with D perhaps TRBD1 (6 bases). The CDR3 is made up of 15 amino acids. Germline CDR1 reads SGHRS; CDR2 reads YFSETQ. Trimming took off 5 bases at V and 2 bases at J, with 15 bases between the two ends. CDR3 amino acids: CASREDRGNTDTQYF. CDR3 in DNA: TGCGCCAGCAGGGAGGATAGGGGGAACACAGATACGCAGTATTTT.

The V and J genes are TRBV5-8 and TRBJ2-7; D gene uncertain. Germline CDR1 reads SGHTS; CDR2 reads YDEGEE. Deletions cut 7 bases from V and 6 bases from J, with 8 bases between. CDR3 size: 10 residues. The chain's CDR3 is CASVLFEQYF. The CDR3 DNA reads TGTGCCAGCGTATTGTTCGAGCAGTACTTC.

The chain joins TRBV6-5 to TRBJ1-1, with D unclear. From germline, CDR1 is MNHEY and CDR2 SVGAGI. V dropped 8 bases and J dropped 7 bases, with 14 bases sitting between them. The CDR3 has 12 residues. CDR3 sequence (DNA): TGTGCCAGCGTCCTTGGACGGGGTGAAGCTTTCTTT. Translated: CASVLGRGEAFF.

The J gene is TRBJ2-7, the V gene TRBV5-4, with D possibly matching TRBD1 (6 bases). This CDR3 has 14 amino acids. With 2 bases removed from V and 2 bases from J, the gap between germline ends came to 11 bases. The germline V gene encodes CDR1 SGHNT and CDR2 YYREEE (reference sequence). The CDR3 nucleotides read TGTGCCAGCAGCTTATACAGGGAACCCTACGAGCAGTACTTC. Residues: CASSLYREPYEQYF.

V and J are TRBV15 and TRBJ2-4; 8 bases align to TRBD2. The germline V gene has CDR1 LNHNV and CDR2 YYDKDF (reference sequence). V lost 4 bases to trimming and J lost 15 bases; unmatched junction nucleotides: 11. This CDR3 is 13 amino acids long. CDR3 sequence (DNA): TGTGCCACCAGCAAAGGGGGGGTAGCGGGGTTGTACTTC. Amino acids: CATSKGGVAGLYF. The full variable domain, in which reference TRBV15 and TRBJ2-4 provide the parts outside the CDR3, is DAMVIQNPRYQVTQFGKPVTLSCSQTLNHNVMYWYQQKSSQAPKLLFHYYDKDFNNEADTPDNFQSRRPNTSFCFLDIRSPGLGDTAMYLCATSKGGVAGLYFGAGTRLSVL.

The gene calls are TRBV5-1 and TRBJ2-2, with 12 bases fitting TRBD1. The CDR3 has 18 residues. CDR1 is SGHRS and CDR2 is YFSETQ in the germline V gene. After removal of 4 bases from V and 4 bases from J, the junction contained 11 bases not matched to a gene. The CDR3 loop is CASSPYRGQGAGTGELFF. The CDR3 DNA reads TGCGCCAGCAGCCCCTACCGGGGACAGGGGGCCGGCACCGGGGAGCTGTTTTTT.

This clone was observed a few times. This rearrangement joins TRBV18 to TRBJ1-5; D is uncertain. This CDR3 region has 13 residues. Germline CDR1 and CDR2: KGHSH and LQKENI. Trimming removed 3 bases at V and 3 bases at J, with 6 bases between. DNA of the CDR3: TGTGCCAGCTCACCCAGGATCAATCAGCCCCAGCATTTT. It specifies CASSPRINQPQHF. Full variable domain (remainder filled in from reference TRBV18 and TRBJ1-5): NAGVMQNPRHLVRRRGQEARLRCSPMKGHSHVYWYRQLPEEGLKFMVYLQKENIIDESGMPKERFSAEFPKEGPSILRIQQVVRGDSAAYFCASSPRINQPQHFGDGTRLSIL.

The chain carries TRBV28 and TRBJ2-1; 11 bases match TRBD2. Germline loops: CDR1 MDHEN, CDR2 SYDVKM. This CDR3 comprises 17 residues. The J segment lost 10 bases and the V segment lost 6 bases, leaving 17 bases of the junction unmatched. CDR3 sequence (DNA): TGTGCCAGCAGCCCCCTCCCCACTAGCGGGAGTAGTGGGGAGCAGTTCTTC. This translates into CASSPLPTSGSSGEQFF.

This chain joins TRBV9 and TRBJ1-2, with D perhaps TRBD1 (6 bases). Trimming stripped 4 bases from V and 7 bases from J, with 29 bases between. This CDR3 is 18 amino acids long. Germline-derived CDR1 and CDR2 are SGDLS and YYNGEE. The CDR3 protein is CASSLTPADSFPSGGYTF. CDR3 nucleotide sequence: TGTGCCAGCAGCTTGACTCCCGCGGACAGCTTTCCCAGTGGTGGCTACACCTTC.

The V and J genes are TRBV6-6 and TRBJ2-2; 15 bases agree with TRBD2. V was clipped by 6 bases and J by 8 bases; unmatched bases: 7. There are 16 residues in the CDR3. Germline CDR1 reads MNHNY; CDR2 reads SVGAGI (reference sequence). The CDR3 loop reads CASSAGLAGGPGELFF. CDR3 nucleotide sequence: TGTGCCAGCAGCGCCGGACTAGCGGGGGGGCCAGGGGAGCTGTTTTTT.

This chain uses TRBV10-2 with TRBJ2-3; possible D gene TRBD2, 5 bases. Germline CDR1 WSHSY, CDR2 SAAADI. Trimming pared 0 bases from V and 10 bases from J, leaving 11 bases between. The CDR3 contains 13 residues. CDR3 nucleotide sequence: TGCGCCAGCAGTGAGTCGAGAGGGCAGGCGCAGTATTTT. It translates to CASSESRGQAQYF.

CDR3 sequence reads: CASSQGDREGAVETQYF. The CDR3 nucleotides read TGTGCCAGCAGCCAAGGGGACAGGGAAGGAGCTGTCGAGACCCAGTACTTC. The V call is TRBV3-1 (or the pseudogene TRBV3-2), the J call TRBJ2-5, with 9 nucleotides matching TRBD1. CDR1 and CDR2 (germline): LGHDT, YNNKEL (reference sequence). Unmatched junction bases numbered 11, after V lost 1 base and J lost 5 bases. The CDR3 is 17 amino acids.

This clone was counted once. The chain is built from TRBV9 and TRBJ1-2; 7 bases line up with TRBD1. The CDR3 totals 16 residues. Germline CDR1 and CDR2: SGDLS and YYNGEE. Trimming cost V 3 bases and J 4 bases; bases outside gene matches: 12. CDR3 protein: CASSEGAGGRVYGYTF. DNA for the CDR3: TGTGCCAGCAGCGAGGGGGCGGGCGGAAGGGTCTATGGCTACACCTTC. Based on the CDR3 plus reference TRBV9 and TRBJ1-2, the full variable domain is DSGVTQTPKHLITATGQRVTLRCSPRSGDLSVYWYQQSLDQGLQFLIQYYNGEERAKGNILERFSAQQFPDLHSELNLSSLELGDSALYFCASSEGAGGRVYGYTFGSGTRLTVV.

The CDR3 loop is CASRQGSGELFF. The CDR3 bases are TGTGCCAGCAGACAGGGATCCGGGGAGCTGTTTTTT. V and J are TRBV7-6 and TRBJ2-2; perhaps TRBD1 as D (6 bases). The length of the CDR3 is 12 residues. V lost 6 bases and J 6 bases, leaving 8 bases between the germline ends. The V gene's germline CDR1 is SGHVS and CDR2 FNYEAQ.

This clone was picked up a small number of times. The CDR3 region is CASTTGSDWPQHF. Written as DNA, the CDR3 is TGCGCCAGTACGACAGGGAGTGATTGGCCCCAGCATTTT. This chain connects TRBV10-2 to TRBJ1-5; the match to TRBD1 covers 7 bases. V lost 9 bases to trimming and J lost 9 bases; unmatched junction nucleotides: 11. CDR1 is WSHSY, CDR2 SAAADI, per germline. The CDR3 is 13 residues long.

In DNA form, the CDR3 reads TGTGCCAGCAGCTCGACAGGGGGCGCATTCGCCGGGGAGCTGTTTTTT. This translates into CASSSTGGAFAGELFF. This chain links TRBV7-2 with TRBJ2-2; 10 bases line up with TRBD1. There are 16 residues in the CDR3. Germline CDR1 and CDR2: SGHTA and FQGNSA. V dropped 4 bases and J dropped 6; count of bases not matched to a gene: 8. Full variable domain (missing parts from reference TRBV7-2 and TRBJ2-2): GAGVSQSPSNKVTEKGKDVELRCDPISGHTALYWYRQSLGQGLEFLIYFQGNSAPDKSGLPSDRFSAERTGGSVSTLTIQRTQQEDSAVYLCASSSTGGAFAGELFFGEGSRLTVL.

This clone has just a few counts. The chain has TRBV2 and TRBJ1-5; D remains unclear. The CDR3 loop spans 13 amino acids. The germline V gene encodes CDR1 SNHLY and CDR2 FYNNEI. V was shortened by 2 bases and J by 4 bases, with 6 bases between the two germline ends. The CDR3 loop reads CASSEPGNQPQHF. The CDR3 nucleotides read TGTGCCAGCAGTGAACCGGGAAATCAGCCCCAGCATTTT.